The 20 T cell receptor beta chains presented below share a single source sample, sequenced in a study of blood T cell repertoires in COVID-19. Generated by immunoSEQ multiplex PCR, the TCRdb table keeps only in-frame clones and is missing some. In the table there are roughly 38,000 clones, more than 75% of which are singletons. Sequencing input: peripheral blood. These receptors all come from a man in his 70s with active or convalescent COVID-19.

The rearrangement joins TRBV6-5 to TRBJ2-3, with TRBD1 as a possible D gene (6 bases). Per germline, CDR1 MNHEY and CDR2 SVGAGI. There are 15 residues in the CDR3. V lost 2 bases and J lost 5, with 14 bases in between. The CDR3 bases are TGTGCCAGCAGTTACGGACAGACCCTAGGAGATACGCAGTATTTT. Amino acid sequence: CASSYGQTLGDTQYF.

The V call is TRBV9, the J call TRBJ1-5; D is undetermined. This CDR3 contains 14 residues. CDR1 and CDR2 (germline): SGDLS, YYNGEE. Trimming removed 7 bases at V and 7 bases at J, with 18 bases between. The CDR3: CASAEGRRKQPQHF. The CDR3 DNA is TGTGCCAGCGCCGAAGGGCGGAGGAAGCAGCCCCAGCATTTT.

This chain joins TRBV29-1 and TRBJ1-1, with D perhaps matching TRBD1 (5 bases). Germline assignment: CDR1 SQVTM and CDR2 ANQGSEA. This CDR3 has 11 residues. With 7 bases removed from V and 8 bases from J, the gap between germline ends came to 14 bases. The CDR3 is CSAGREREAFF. For the CDR3, the DNA is TGCAGCGCGGGGCGAGAGCGGGAAGCTTTCTTT.

In this sample, this clone turned up a few times. The V gene is TRBV5-8, the J gene TRBJ2-1; TRBD1 agrees at 7 bases. CDR1 is SGHTS and CDR2 is YDEGEE in the germline V gene. The CDR3 covers 14 residues. V shed 4 bases and J 4 bases; nucleotides not matched to a gene: 5. The CDR3 sequence: CASSPGTDYNEQFF. DNA of the CDR3: TGTGCCAGCAGCCCCGGGACAGATTACAATGAGCAGTTCTTC.

This sequence joins TRBV3-1 (or the pseudogene TRBV3-2) and TRBJ2-7; TRBD2 is a possible D gene (5 bases). Germline V gene sequence: CDR1 LGHDT, CDR2 YNNKEL (reference sequence). Trimming stripped 3 bases from V and 7 bases from J, with 22 bases between. The CDR3 covers 16 residues. In nucleotides, the CDR3 is TGTGCCAGCAGCCATTTCGCCCAAGGGCTAGCAGGAGAGCAGTACTTC. Amino acids: CASSHFAQGLAGEQYF.

This rearrangement joins TRBV14 to TRBJ1-2; D gene uncertain. V lost 1 base to trimming and J lost 5 bases, with 11 bases between them. This CDR3 has 14 residues. Germline V gene sequence: CDR1 SGHDN, CDR2 FVKESK. The CDR3 region has the DNA TGTGCCAGCAGCCAAGTCGCGTCTATTTATGGCTACACCTTC. It yields the protein CASSQVASIYGYTF.

A remark on this clone: Other DNA sequences in this specimen translate into the identical CDR3. The J gene is TRBJ1-6, the V gene TRBV2, with D possibly matching TRBD1 (5 bases). This CDR3 is 13 amino acids long. The V gene lost 6 bases and the J gene lost 7 bases, with 10 bases spanning the gap. The germline gives CDR1 SNHLY, CDR2 FYNNEI. CDR3 region: CASRETENSPLHF. The CDR3, as DNA: TGTGCCAGCAGGGAGACAGAAAATTCACCCCTCCACTTT.

The chain links TRBV2 to TRBJ1-5, with a possible D match to TRBD1 (5 bases). The CDR3 is 14 residues long. Trimming shortened V by 6 bases and J by 3 bases, and 12 bases separated the two germline ends. The germline CDR1 and CDR2 sequences are SNHLY and FYNNEI. CDR3 protein: CASSSGGNNQPQHF. In DNA, the CDR3 is TGTGCCAGCAGCTCGGGGGGGAACAATCAGCCCCAGCATTTT.

The V call is TRBV14, the J call TRBJ2-7, with D uncertain. Germline V gene lookup returns CDR1 SGHDN and CDR2 FVKESK. Trimming pared 3 bases from V and 3 bases from J, leaving 3 bases between. The CDR3 runs to 11 residues. In DNA form, the CDR3 reads TGTGCCAGCAGCCACCGCTACGAGCAGTACTTC. Protein product: CASSHRYEQYF.

V usage is TRBV28 and J usage is TRBJ1-5, with D maybe TRBD1 (5 bases). V shed 5 bases and J shed 7 bases, with 15 bases lying between them. CDR3 length equals 14 residues. Germline CDR1 reads MDHEN; CDR2 reads SYDVKM. As DNA, the CDR3 is TGTGCCAGCAGTCTATCCTACAGGTTCCAGCCCCAGCATTTT. Translated, it gives CASSLSYRFQPQHF.

The rearrangement joins TRBV19 to TRBJ1-3; TRBD1 agrees at 9 bases. CDR1 is LNHDA, CDR2 SQIVND, per germline (reference sequence). CDR3 length equals 14 residues. The J segment lost 4 bases and the V segment lost 4 bases, leaving 2 bases of the junction unmatched. The DNA for the CDR3 is TGTGCCAGTAGTACACAGGGGGCAGGAAACACCATATATTTT. Encoded protein: CASSTQGAGNTIYF.

There are a few counts of this clone. This chain links TRBV11-2 with TRBJ2-5, with D possibly matching TRBD2 (6 bases). The V gene lost 1 base and the J gene lost 5 bases, with 14 bases spanning the gap. This CDR3 is 15 amino acids long. CDR1 and CDR2 from the germline V gene are SGHAT and FQNNGV. CDR3 region: CASSLVSTAGETQYF. In DNA form, the CDR3 reads TGTGCCAGCAGCTTAGTATCGACCGCGGGGGAGACCCAGTACTTC.

This chain joins TRBV6-4 and TRBJ1-1; the D is unclear. There are 14 residues in the CDR3. From germline, CDR1 is MRHNA and CDR2 SNTAGT. V shed 3 bases and J shed 5 bases, with 13 bases lying between them. The CDR3 nucleotides read TGTGCCAGCAGTGAGGTTGCCTACGGGACTGAAGCTTTCTTT. It specifies CASSEVAYGTEAFF.

This clone was observed a few times. The chain combines TRBV9 with TRBJ1-6; 8 bases fit TRBD1. The germline V gene has CDR1 SGDLS and CDR2 YYNGEE. The CDR3 loop spans 14 amino acids. J was trimmed by 8 bases and V by 4 bases; bases with no gene match: 5. DNA of the CDR3: TGTGCCAGCAGCACCGGGACAGGCTATTCACCCCTCCACTTT. Translating it yields CASSTGTGYSPLHF.

The gene calls are TRBV27 and TRBJ1-2; a weak D match, TRBD1 (5 bases). This CDR3 comprises 15 residues. The germline CDR1 and CDR2 sequences are MNHEY and SMNVEV (reference sequence). Trimming stripped 0 bases from V and 4 bases from J, with 12 bases between. CDR3 DNA sequence: TGTGCCAGCAGTTTATCGGCAGGGTCCGTCTATGGCTACACCTTC. It specifies CASSLSAGSVYGYTF.

V is TRBV4-2 and J is TRBJ2-5, with 7 positions matching TRBD1. Germline V gives CDR1 LGHNA, CDR2 YNFKEQ. The CDR3 is made up of 15 amino acids. V gave up 0 bases and J gave up 5 bases; unmatched junction bases: 6. CDR3 amino acids: CASSQEAGGWETQYF. CDR3 bases: TGTGCCAGCAGCCAAGAAGCAGGGGGATGGGAGACCCAGTACTTC.

This chain uses TRBV24-1 with TRBJ2-1; TRBD2 aligns across 8 bases. The CDR3 spans 16 residues. Germline CDR1 reads KGHDR; CDR2 reads SFDVKD. With 4 bases clipped from V and 4 bases from J, the junction kept 8 bases outside the gene matches. Here the CDR3 reads CATSDTQRGSYNEQFF. CDR3 nucleotide sequence: TGTGCCACCAGTGACACTCAGCGGGGGAGTTACAATGAGCAGTTCTTC.

This CDR3 reads CASSDKRRGSNQPQHF. The CDR3 nucleotides are TGTGCCAGCAGTGACAAACGTCGGGGGTCGAATCAGCCCCAGCATTTT. This chain joins TRBV6-1 and TRBJ1-5; D perhaps matches TRBD1 (5 bases). The CDR3 is 16 residues long. The V gene lost 3 bases and the J gene lost 4 bases, with 16 bases spanning the gap. CDR1 and CDR2 from the germline V gene are MNHNS and SASEGT.

This sequence joins TRBV9 and TRBJ1-2; the D is unclear. Trimming removed 4 bases from V and 8 bases from J, with 24 bases in between. This CDR3 is 16 amino acids long. CDR1 is SGDLS and CDR2 is YYNGEE in the germline V gene. The CDR3 region has the DNA TGTGCCAGCAGCCCTAGCGGGCAACCCGACCTATGGGGCTACACCTTC. It is translated as CASSPSGQPDLWGYTF.

V usage is TRBV2 and J usage is TRBJ1-1; 7 nucleotides agree with TRBD1. The junction had 14 bases not matched to a gene; V was cut back by 2 bases and J by 8 bases. This CDR3 is 16 amino acids long. Germline V gives CDR1 SNHLY, CDR2 FYNNEI. CDR3 nucleotides: TGTGCCAGCAGTGAATCGACAGGGACCAATCTGGGCGAAGCTTTCTTT. This translates into CASSESTGTNLGEAFF. The whole variable domain, remainder taken from reference TRBV2 and TRBJ1-1, is EPEVTQTPSHQVTQMGQEVILRCVPISNHLYFYWYRQILGQKVEFLVSFYNNEISEKSEIFDDQFSVERPDGSNFTLKIRSTKLEDSAMYFCASSESTGTNLGEAFFGQGTRLTVV.